The clone carrying this T cell receptor (beta chain) was seen a few times. The antigen remains unidentified. Unique molecular identifiers were incorporated into the prepared TCRbeta library. MiXCR, applied by TCRdb to the PCR reads, yields one record per CDR3 protein. This sample has fewer than 700,000 distinct CDR3 sequences, with 23% found just once. These data come from a study of T-cell reconstitution after alpha-beta-depleted transplantation in children. Findings and limits, study-wide: One year after transplant, T-cell counts and diversity came mostly from newly produced T cells. The origin of alpha-beta T cells about two months after transplant was reportedly several hundred expanded graft clones. Surviving recipient T cells and thymic progenitors produced the high day-60 TCRbeta diversity seen in some patients.

Per germline, CDR1 MDHEN and CDR2 SYDVKM. Trimming left V 6 bases short and J 6 bases short, with 17 bases between. CDR3 length equals 14 residues. The specimen comprised PBMCs, mostly from graft donor cells, sampled 360 days after TCRalphabeta/CD19-depleted stem cell transplant. This TCR was recovered from a boy under two years old who had a stem cell transplant for acute myeloid leukemia, so the T cells may come from the graft donor. The chain combines TRBV28 with TRBJ1-2; D gene ambiguous. CDR3 loop: CASSLAGRVDGYTF. The CDR3, as DNA: TGTGCCAGCAGCCTCGCCGGTCGGGTGGATGGCTACACCTTC.